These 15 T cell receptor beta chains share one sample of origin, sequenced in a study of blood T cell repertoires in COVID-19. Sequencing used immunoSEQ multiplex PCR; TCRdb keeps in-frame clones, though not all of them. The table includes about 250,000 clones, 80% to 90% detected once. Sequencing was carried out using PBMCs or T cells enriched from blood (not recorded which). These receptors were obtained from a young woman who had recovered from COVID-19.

The CDR3 spells CASSSASRETQYF. DNA for the CDR3: TGCGCCAGCAGCTCCGCTAGTAGGGAGACCCAGTACTTC. This rearrangement joins TRBV5-1 to TRBJ2-5; D unclear. The CDR3 sequence is 13 residues long. Germline V CDR1 and CDR2: SGHRS, YFSETQ. The V and J ends lost 3 bases and 5 bases respectively, with 11 bases between them.

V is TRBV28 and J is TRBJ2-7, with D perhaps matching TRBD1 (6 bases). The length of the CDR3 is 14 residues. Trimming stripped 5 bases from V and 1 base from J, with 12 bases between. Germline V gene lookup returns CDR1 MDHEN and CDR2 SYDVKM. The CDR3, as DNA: TGTGCCAGCAGTCCCCCTGGACAGTCCTACGAGCAGTACTTC. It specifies CASSPPGQSYEQYF.

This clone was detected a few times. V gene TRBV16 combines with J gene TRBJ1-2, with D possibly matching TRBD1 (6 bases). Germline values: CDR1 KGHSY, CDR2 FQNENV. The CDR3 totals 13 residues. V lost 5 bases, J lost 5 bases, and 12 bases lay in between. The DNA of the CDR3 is TGTGCCAGCAGCACCCGGACAGAATATGGCTACACCTTC. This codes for CASSTRTEYGYTF.

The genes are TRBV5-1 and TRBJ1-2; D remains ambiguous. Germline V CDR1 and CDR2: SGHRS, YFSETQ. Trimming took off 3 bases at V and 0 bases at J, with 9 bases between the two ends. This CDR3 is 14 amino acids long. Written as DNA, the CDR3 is TGCGCCAGCAGCTCCAAGATAGCTAACTATGGCTACACCTTC. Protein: CASSSKIANYGYTF. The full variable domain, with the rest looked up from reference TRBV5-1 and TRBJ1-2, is KAGVTQTPRYLIKTRGQQVTLSCSPISGHRSVSWYQQTPGQGLQFLFEYFSETQRNKGNFPGRFSGRQFSNSRSEMNVSTLELGDSALYLCASSSKIANYGYTFGSGTRLTVV.

The CDR3 loop reads CATSRDSTANEKLFF. In nucleotides, the CDR3 is TGTGCCACCAGCAGAGATAGTACGGCTAATGAAAAACTGTTTTTT. The chain combines TRBV15 with TRBJ1-4; no clear D gene. V was cut by 0 bases and J by 3 bases, with 8 bases left in between. From germline, CDR1 is LNHNV and CDR2 YYDKDF (reference sequence). There are 15 residues in the CDR3.

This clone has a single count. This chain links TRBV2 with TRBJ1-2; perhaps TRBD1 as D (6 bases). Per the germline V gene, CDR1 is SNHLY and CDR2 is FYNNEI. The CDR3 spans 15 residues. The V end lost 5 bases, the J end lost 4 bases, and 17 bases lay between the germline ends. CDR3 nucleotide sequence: TGTGCCAGCAGTATACAGGGTGGGGATAGCTATGGCTACACCTTC. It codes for CASSIQGGDSYGYTF.

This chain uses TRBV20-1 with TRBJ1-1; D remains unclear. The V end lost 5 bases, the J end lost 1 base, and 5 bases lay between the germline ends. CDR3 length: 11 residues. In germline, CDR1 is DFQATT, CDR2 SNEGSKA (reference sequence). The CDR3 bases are TGCAGTGCTCGGAGGAACACTGAAGCTTTCTTT. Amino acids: CSARRNTEAFF.

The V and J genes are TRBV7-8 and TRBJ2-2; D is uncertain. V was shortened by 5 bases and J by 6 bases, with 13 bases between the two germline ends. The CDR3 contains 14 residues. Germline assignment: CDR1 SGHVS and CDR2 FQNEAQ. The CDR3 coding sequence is TGTGCCAGCAGCCCCTCCGAGGCGCCCGGGGAGCTGTTTTTT. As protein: CASSPSEAPGELFF. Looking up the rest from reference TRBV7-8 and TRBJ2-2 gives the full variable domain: GAGVSQSPRYKVAKRGQDVALRCDPISGHVSLFWYQQALGQGPEFLTYFQNEAQLDKSGLPSDRFFAERPEGSVSTLKIQRTQQEDSAVYLCASSPSEAPGELFFGEGSRLTVL.

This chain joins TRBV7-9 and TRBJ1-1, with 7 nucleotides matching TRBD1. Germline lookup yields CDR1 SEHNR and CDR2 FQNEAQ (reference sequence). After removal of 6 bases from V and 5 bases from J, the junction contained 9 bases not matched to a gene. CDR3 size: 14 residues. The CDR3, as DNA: TGTGCCAGCAGTCGACAGGGAGGATGGACTGAAGCTTTCTTT. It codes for CASSRQGGWTEAFF.

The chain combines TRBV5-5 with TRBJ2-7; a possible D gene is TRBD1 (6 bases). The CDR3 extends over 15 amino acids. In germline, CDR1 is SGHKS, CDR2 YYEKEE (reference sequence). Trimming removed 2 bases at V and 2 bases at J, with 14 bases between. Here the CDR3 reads CASSLRTAITYEQYF. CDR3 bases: TGTGCCAGCAGCTTAAGGACAGCGATTACCTACGAGCAGTACTTC.

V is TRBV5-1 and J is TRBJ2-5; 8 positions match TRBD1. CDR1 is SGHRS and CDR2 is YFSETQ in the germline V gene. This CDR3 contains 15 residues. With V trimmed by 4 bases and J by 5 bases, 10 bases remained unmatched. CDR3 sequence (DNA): TGCGCCAGCAGCGGCGAGGGACAGGTCCCCGAGACCCAGTACTTC. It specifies CASSGEGQVPETQYF.

The CDR3 region is CASSLGGGTANEKLFF. CDR3 bases: TGTGCCAGCAGCTTAGGTGGTGGGACAGCTAATGAAAAACTGTTTTTT. This chain uses TRBV7-9 with TRBJ1-4, with 7 bases identical to TRBD1. V was pared by 1 base and J by 3 bases, with 5 bases of the junction left unmatched. CDR3 length: 16 amino acids. Germline CDR1 SEHNR, CDR2 FQNEAQ (reference sequence).

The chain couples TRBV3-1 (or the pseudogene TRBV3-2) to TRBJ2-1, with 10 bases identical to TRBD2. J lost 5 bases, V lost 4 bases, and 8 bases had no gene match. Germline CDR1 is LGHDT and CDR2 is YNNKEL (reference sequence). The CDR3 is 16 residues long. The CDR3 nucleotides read TGTGCCAGCAGCCGAATCTCCGGGACTAGCGACAATGAGCAGTTCTTC. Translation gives CASSRISGTSDNEQFF.

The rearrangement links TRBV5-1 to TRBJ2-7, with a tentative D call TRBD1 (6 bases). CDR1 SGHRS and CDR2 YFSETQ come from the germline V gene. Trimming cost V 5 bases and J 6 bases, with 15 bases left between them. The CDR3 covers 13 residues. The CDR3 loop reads CASSYITGTEQYF. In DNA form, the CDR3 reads TGCGCCAGCAGTTATATTACAGGGACCGAGCAGTACTTC.

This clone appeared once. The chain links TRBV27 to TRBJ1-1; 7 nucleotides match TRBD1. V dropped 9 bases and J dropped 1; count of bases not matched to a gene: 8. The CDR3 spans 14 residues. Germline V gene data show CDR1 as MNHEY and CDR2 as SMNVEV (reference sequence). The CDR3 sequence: CASKTGTPNTEAFF. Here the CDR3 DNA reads TGTGCCAGTAAGACAGGGACTCCGAACACTGAAGCTTTCTTT.